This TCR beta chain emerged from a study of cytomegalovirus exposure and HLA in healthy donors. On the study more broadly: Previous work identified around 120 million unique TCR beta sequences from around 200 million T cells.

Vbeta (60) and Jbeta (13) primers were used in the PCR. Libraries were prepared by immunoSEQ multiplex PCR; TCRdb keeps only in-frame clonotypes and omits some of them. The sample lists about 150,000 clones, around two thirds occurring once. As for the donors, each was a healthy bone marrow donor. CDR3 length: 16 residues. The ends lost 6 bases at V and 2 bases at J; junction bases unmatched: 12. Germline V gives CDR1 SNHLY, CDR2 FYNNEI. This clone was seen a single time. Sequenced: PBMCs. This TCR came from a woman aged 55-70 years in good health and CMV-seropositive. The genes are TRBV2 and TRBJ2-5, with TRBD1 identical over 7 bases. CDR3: CASRETPGGRQETQYF. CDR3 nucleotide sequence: TGTGCCAGCAGAGAGACTCCAGGGGGTCGGCAAGAGACCCAGTACTTC.